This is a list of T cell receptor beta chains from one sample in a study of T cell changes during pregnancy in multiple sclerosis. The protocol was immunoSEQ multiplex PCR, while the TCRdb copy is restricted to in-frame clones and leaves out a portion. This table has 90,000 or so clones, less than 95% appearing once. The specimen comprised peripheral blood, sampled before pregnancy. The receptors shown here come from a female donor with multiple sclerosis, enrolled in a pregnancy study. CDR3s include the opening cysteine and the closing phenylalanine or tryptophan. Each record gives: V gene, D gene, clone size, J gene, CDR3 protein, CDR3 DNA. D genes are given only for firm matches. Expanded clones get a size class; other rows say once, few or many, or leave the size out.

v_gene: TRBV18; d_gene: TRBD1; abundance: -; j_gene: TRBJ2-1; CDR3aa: CASSQDGDRVDEQFF; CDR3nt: TGTGCCAGCTCACAAGACGGGGACAGGGTGGATGAGCAGTTCTTC
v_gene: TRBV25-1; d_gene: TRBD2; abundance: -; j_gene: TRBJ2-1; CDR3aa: CASSLAGGPGSAEQFF; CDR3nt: TGTGCCAGCAGTCTCGCGGGGGGGCCGGGGTCAGCTGAGCAGTTCTTC
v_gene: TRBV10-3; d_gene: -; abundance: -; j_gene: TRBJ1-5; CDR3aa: CAISESQGYQPQHF; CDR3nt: TGTGCCATCAGTGAGTCCCAGGGGTATCAGCCCCAGCATTTT
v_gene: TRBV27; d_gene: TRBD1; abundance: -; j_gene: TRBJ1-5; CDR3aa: CASRRDREGQPQHF; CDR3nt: TGTGCCAGCAGGCGGGACAGGGAAGGTCAGCCCCAGCATTTT
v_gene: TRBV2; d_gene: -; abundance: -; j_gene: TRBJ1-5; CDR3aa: CASKPEQGDQPQHF; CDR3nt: TGTGCCAGCAAGCCAGAGCAGGGCGATCAGCCCCAGCATTTT
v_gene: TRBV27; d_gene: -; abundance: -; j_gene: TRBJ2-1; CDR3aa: CASSPRQTINNEQFF; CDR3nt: TGTGCCAGCAGTCCACGACAGACCATCAACAATGAGCAGTTCTTC
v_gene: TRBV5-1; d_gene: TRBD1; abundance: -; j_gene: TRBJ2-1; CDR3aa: CASSLSTGNEQFF; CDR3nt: TGCGCCAGCAGCTTGTCGACAGGGAATGAGCAGTTCTTC
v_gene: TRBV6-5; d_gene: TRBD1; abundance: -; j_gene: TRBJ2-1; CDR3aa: CASSYRAGGIYNEQFF; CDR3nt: TGTGCCAGCAGTTACAGGGCAGGGGGAATCTACAATGAGCAGTTCTTC
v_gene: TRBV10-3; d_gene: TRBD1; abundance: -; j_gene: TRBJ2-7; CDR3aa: CAISGRGTGAPYEQYF; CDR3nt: TGTGCCATCAGTGGACGTGGGACAGGGGCCCCCTACGAGCAGTACTTC
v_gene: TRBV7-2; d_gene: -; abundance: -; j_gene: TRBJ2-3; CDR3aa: CASSVLALGTDTQYF; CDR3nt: TGTGCCAGCAGTGTCCTAGCGTTGGGCACAGATACGCAGTATTTT
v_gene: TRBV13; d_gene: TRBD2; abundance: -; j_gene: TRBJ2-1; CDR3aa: CASSFGSGGKDNEQFF; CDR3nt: TGTGCCAGCAGCTTCGGATCGGGAGGCAAGGACAATGAGCAGTTCTTC
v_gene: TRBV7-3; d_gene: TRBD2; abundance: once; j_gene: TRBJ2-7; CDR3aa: CASSLNSGSEQYF; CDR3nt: TGTGCCAGCAGCTTAAATAGCGGGAGCGAGCAGTACTTC
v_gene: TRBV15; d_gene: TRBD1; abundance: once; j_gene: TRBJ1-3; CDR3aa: CATSTPGQVGSGNTIYF; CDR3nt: TGTGCCACCAGCACCCCGGGACAGGTGGGCTCTGGAAACACCATATATTTT
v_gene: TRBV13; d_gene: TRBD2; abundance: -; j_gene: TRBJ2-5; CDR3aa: CASSFSGGGFRPQETQYF; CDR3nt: TGTGCCAGCAGCTTTAGCGGGGGGGGCTTTCGGCCCCAAGAGACCCAGTACTTC
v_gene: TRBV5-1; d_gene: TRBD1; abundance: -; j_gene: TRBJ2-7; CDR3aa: CASNDGQGAREQYF; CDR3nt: TGCGCCAGCAACGACGGACAGGGGGCACGGGAGCAGTACTTC
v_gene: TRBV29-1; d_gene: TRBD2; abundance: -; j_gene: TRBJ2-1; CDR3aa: CSVEWRERYNEQFF; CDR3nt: TGCAGCGTTGAATGGCGGGAGCGCTACAATGAGCAGTTCTTC
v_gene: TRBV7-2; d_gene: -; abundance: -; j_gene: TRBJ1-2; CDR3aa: CASSLWNEDGYTF; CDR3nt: TGTGCCAGCAGCCTTTGGAACGAGGATGGCTACACCTTC
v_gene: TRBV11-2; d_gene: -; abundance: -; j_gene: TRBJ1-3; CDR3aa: CASSLDRNTIYF; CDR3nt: TGTGCCAGCAGCTTAGACAGAAACACCATATATTTT
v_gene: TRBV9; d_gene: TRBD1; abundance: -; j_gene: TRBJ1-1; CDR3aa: CASSYYPTGGDYTEAFF; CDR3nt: TGTGCCAGCAGCTACTACCCCACAGGGGGCGATTACACTGAAGCTTTCTTT
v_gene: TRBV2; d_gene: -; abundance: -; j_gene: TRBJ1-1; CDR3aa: CASSRGPNTEAFF; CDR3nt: TGTGCCAGCAGTAGAGGGCCGAACACTGAAGCTTTCTTT
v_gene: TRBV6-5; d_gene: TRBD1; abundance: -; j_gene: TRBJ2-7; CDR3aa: CASSYTGTGGHEQYF; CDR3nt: TGTGCCAGCAGTTACACCGGGACAGGAGGCCACGAGCAGTACTTC
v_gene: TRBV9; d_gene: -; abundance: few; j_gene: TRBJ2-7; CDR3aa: CASSGAGGEQYF; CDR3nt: TGTGCCAGCAGCGGTGCGGGCGGGGAGCAGTACTTC
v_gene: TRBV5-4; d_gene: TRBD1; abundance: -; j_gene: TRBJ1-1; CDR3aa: CASSSRTGGGSTEAFF; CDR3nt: TGTGCCAGCAGCTCACGGACAGGGGGGGGGAGCACTGAAGCTTTCTTT
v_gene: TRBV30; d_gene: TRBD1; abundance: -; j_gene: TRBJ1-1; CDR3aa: CAWSSTTGGAAFF; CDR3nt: TGTGCCTGGAGCTCCACCACAGGGGGCGCGGCTTTCTTT
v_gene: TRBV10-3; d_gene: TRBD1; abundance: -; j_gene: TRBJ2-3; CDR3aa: CAISEGTGASDTQYF; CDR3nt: TGTGCCATCAGTGAAGGAACAGGGGCCTCAGATACGCAGTATTTT
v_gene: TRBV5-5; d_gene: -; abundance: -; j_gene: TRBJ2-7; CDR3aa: CASSLAPGSTYEQYF; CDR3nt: TGTGCCAGCAGCTTGGCGCCAGGTTCTACCTACGAGCAGTACTTC
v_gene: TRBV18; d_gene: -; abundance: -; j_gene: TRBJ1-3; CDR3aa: CASSPTFSGNTIYF; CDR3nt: TGTGCCAGCTCACCCACTTTCTCTGGAAACACCATATATTTT
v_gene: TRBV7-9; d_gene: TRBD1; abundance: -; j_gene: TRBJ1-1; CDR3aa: CASSRLGTGNTEAFF; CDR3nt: TGTGCCAGCAGCAGACTCGGGACAGGGAACACTGAAGCTTTCTTT
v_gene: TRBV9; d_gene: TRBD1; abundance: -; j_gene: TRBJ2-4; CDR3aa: CASSTSPGQGAKNIQYF; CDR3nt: TGTGCCAGCTCGACCTCTCCGGGACAGGGGGCTAAAAACATTCAGTACTTC
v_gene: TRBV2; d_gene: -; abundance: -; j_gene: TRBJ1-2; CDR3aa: CASRTGTPSNYGYTF; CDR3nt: TGTGCCAGCAGGACCGGGACACCATCTAACTATGGCTACACCTTC
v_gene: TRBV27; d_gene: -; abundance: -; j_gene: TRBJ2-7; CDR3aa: CASSPRDIYEQYF; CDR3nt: TGTGCCAGCAGTCCCCGGGACATCTACGAGCAGTACTTC
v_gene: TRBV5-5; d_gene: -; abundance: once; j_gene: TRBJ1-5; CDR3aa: CASSPNGGPAQPQHF; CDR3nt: TGTGCCAGCAGCCCAAACGGGGGGCCGGCTCAGCCCCAGCATTTT
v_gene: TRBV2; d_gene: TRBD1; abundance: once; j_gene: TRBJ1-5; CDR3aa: CASSQGAQSNQPQHF; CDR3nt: TGTGCCAGCAGCCAGGGGGCACAAAGCAATCAGCCCCAGCATTTT
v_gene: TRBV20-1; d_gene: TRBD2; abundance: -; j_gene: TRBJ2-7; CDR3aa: CSAVGGEQYF; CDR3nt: TGCAGTGCTGTCGGGGGGGAGCAGTACTTC
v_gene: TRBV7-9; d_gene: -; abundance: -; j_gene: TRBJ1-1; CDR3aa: CASSSYTPGVGEAFF; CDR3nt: TGTGCCAGCAGCTCGTACACCCCGGGAGTCGGTGAAGCTTTCTTT
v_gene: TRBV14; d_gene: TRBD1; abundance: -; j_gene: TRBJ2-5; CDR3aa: CASSPWDRGQIETQYF; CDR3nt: TGTGCCAGCAGCCCCTGGGACAGGGGGCAGATCGAGACCCAGTACTTC
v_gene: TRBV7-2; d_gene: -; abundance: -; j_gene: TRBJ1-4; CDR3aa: CASSLSRGDNEKLFF; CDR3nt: TGTGCCAGCAGCTTATCCAGGGGAGATAATGAAAAACTGTTTTTT
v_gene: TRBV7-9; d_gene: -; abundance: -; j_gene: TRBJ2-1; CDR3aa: CASSPGFGQFF; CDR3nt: TGTGCCAGCAGCCCCGGTTTTGGGCAGTTCTTC
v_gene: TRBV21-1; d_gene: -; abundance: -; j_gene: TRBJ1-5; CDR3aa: CASILPARDRGIIGPQHF; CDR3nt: TGTGCCAGCATCCTTCCCGCCCGGGACAGGGGCATTATTGGGCCCCAGCATTTT
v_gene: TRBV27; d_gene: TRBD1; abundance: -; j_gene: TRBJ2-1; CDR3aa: CASSLRGRNEQFF; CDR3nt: TGTGCCAGCAGTTTAAGGGGGCGGAATGAGCAGTTCTTC
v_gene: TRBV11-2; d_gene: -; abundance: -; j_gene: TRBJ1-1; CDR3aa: CASSLYTGQNTEAFF; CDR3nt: TGTGCCAGCAGCTTATATACGGGACAGAACACTGAAGCTTTCTTT
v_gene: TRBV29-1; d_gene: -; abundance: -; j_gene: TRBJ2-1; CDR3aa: CSYDGISNYNEQFF; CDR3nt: TGCAGCTACGACGGGATCTCGAACTACAATGAGCAGTTCTTC
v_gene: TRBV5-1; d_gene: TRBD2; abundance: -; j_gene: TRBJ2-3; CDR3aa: CASSLGSVAGGTDTQYF; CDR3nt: TGCGCCAGCAGCTTGGGAAGTGTGGCGGGAGGAACAGATACGCAGTATTTT
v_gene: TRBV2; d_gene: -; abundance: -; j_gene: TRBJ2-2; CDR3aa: CASKQVLTGELFF; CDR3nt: TGTGCCAGTAAACAGGTGCTCACCGGGGAGCTGTTTTTT
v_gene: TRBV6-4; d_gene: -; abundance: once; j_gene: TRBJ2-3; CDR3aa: CASSDSASSTDTQYF; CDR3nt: TGTGCCAGCAGTGACTCGGCTAGTAGCACAGATACGCAGTATTTT
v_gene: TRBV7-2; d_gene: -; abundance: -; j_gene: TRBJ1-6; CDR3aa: CASSAELGNSPLHF; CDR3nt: TGTGCCAGCAGCGCCGAACTTGGTAATTCACCCCTCCACTTT
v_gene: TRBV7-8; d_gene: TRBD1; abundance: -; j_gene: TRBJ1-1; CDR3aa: CASSLGQGETEAFF; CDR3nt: TGTGCCAGCAGCCTAGGACAGGGAGAGACTGAAGCTTTCTTT
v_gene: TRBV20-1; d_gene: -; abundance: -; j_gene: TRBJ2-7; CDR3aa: CSAPEDYEQYF; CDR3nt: TGCAGTGCCCCGGAGGACTACGAGCAGTACTTC
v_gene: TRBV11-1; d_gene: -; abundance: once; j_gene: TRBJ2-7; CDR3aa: CASSLTEYEQYF; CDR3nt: TGTGCCAGCAGCTTAACAGAGTACGAGCAGTACTTC